This T cell receptor beta chain originates from a study of beta chain features in type 1 diabetes. Blood was collected once per donor into heparin, averaging approximately 110 mL. This clone appeared a few times. The antigen is unknown. Different DNA sequences within this sample yield the same CDR3. Germline loops: CDR1 DFQATT, CDR2 SNEGSKA (reference sequence). The V and J ends lost 5 bases and 6 bases, in that order; junction bases with no gene match: 0. The CDR3 loop spans 11 amino acids. Isolated RNA was reverse transcribed in full, so expressed TCRB transcripts were sequenced. Sequencing used immunoSEQ multiplex PCR; TCRdb keeps in-frame clones, though not all of them. The sample lists around 400,000 clones; roughly 15% were seen once. Notes on the study in general: Insertions were fewer and deletions more numerous at VDJ junctions in type 1 diabetes patients.

The sequence came from a woman aged 18-29 years in good health. V is TRBV20-1 and J is TRBJ2-1; 8 bases fit TRBD2. Sequencing was done on a sample of naive CD4+ T cells from blood. CDR3 nucleotide sequence: TGCAGTGCTGCGGGAGGCAATGAGCAGTTCTTC. This encodes CSAAGGNEQFF.